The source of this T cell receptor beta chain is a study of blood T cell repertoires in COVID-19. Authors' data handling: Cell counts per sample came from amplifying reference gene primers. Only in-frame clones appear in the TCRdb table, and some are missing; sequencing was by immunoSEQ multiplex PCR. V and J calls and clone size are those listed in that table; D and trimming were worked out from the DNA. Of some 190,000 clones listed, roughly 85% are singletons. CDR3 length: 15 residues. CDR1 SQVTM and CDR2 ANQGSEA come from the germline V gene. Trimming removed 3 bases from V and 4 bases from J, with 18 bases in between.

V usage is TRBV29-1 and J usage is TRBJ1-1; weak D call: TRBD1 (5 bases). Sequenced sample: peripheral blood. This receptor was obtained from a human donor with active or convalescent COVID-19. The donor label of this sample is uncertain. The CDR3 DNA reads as TGCAGCGTTGATTCCGCCCTATGGGGGGGCACTGAAGCTTTCTTT. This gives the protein CSVDSALWGGTEAFF.